This entry concerns a single T cell receptor (beta chain). Germline V CDR1 and CDR2: SGHVS, FNYEAQ. Between the trimmed V and J ends, which lost 1 base and 5 bases, there was a span of 8 bases. The CDR3 is made up of 13 amino acids. As originally analysed: Amplification from reference gene primers served as the basis for estimated nucleated cell counts. Sequencing was performed with immunoSEQ multiplex PCR; in TCRdb, only in-frame clones are kept and a portion is missing. That table is the source of V, J and clone size, and D and trimming were worked out from the DNA. The data contain 180,000 or so clones, 80% to 90% of them singletons. These data are taken from a study of blood T cell repertoires in COVID-19. The wider study: Collection of acute and convalescent COVID-19 samples took place in the United States, Italy and Spain. Nucleic acid was either cDNA or gDNA, and it came from T cells, B-cell-depleted T cells, or PBMCs.

The material sequenced was peripheral blood. This TCR was sampled from a woman in her fifties or sixties with acute or convalescent COVID-19. V and J are TRBV7-6 and TRBJ2-5; D is ambiguous. The CDR3 DNA sequence: TGTGCCAGCAGCTTAGTTCCGAGGGAGACCCAGTACTTC. It translates to CASSLVPRETQYF.